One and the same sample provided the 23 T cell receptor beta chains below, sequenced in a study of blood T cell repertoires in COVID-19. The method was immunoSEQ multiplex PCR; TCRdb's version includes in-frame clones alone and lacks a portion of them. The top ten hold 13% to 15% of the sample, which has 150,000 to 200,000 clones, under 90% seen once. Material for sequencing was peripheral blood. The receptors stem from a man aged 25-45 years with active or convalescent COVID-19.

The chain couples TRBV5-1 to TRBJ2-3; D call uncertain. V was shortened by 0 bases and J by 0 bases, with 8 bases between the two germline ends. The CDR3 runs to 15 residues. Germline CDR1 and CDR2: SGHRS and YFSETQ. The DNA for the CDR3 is TGCGCCAGCAGCTTGGGGTCAGTTAGCACAGATACGCAGTATTTT. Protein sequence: CASSLGSVSTDTQYF.

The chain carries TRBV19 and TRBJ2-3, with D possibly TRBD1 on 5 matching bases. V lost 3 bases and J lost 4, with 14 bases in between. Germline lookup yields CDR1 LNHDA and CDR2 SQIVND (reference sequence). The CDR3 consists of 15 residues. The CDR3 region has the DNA TGTGCCAGTAGTATGGGGCGAAAACCCTCAGATACGCAGTATTTT. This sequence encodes CASSMGRKPSDTQYF.

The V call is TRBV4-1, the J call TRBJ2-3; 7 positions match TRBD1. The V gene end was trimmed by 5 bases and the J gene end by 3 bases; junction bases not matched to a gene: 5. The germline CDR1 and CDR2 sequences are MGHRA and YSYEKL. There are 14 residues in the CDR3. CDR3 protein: CASSSDRDTDTQYF. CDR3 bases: TGCGCCAGCAGCTCCGACAGGGATACAGATACGCAGTATTTT.

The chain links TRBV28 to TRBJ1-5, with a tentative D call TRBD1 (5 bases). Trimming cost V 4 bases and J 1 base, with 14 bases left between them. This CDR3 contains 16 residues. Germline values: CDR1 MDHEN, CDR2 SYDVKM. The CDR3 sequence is CASSSPGRGSNQPQHF. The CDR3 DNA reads TGTGCCAGCAGTTCCCCAGGGCGGGGGAGCAATCAGCCCCAGCATTTT.

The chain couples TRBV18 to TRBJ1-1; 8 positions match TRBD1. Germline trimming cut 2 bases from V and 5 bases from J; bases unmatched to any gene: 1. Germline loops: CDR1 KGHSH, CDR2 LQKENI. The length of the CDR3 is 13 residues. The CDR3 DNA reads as TGTGCCAGCTCACCAACAGGGGGAACTGAAGCTTTCTTT. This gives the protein CASSPTGGTEAFF.

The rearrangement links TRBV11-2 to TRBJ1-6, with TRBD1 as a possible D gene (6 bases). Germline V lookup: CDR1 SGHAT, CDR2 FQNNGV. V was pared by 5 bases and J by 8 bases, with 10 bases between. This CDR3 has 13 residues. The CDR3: CASSEGGDSPLHF. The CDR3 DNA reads TGTGCCAGCAGCGAAGGGGGAGATTCACCCCTCCACTTT.

The CDR3 sequence: CATSRDRETQYF. CDR3 nucleotide sequence: TGTGCCACCAGCCGGGACAGAGAGACCCAGTACTTC. The chain links TRBV15 to TRBJ2-5, with 7 bases aligning to TRBD1. This CDR3 spans 12 amino acids. V lost 5 bases, J lost 4 bases, and 1 base stayed unmatched. Germline values: CDR1 LNHNV, CDR2 YYDKDF (reference sequence).

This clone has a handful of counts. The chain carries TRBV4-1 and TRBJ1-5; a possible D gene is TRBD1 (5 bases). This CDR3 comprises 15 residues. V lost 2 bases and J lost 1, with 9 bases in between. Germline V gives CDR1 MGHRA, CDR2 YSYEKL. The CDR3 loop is CASSQSRQSNQPQHF. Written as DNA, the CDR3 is TGCGCCAGCAGCCAATCGCGACAGAGCAATCAGCCCCAGCATTTT.

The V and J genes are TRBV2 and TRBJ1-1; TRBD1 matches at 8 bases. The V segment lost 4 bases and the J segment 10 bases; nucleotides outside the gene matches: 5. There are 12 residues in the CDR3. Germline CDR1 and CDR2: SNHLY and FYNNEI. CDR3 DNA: TGTGCCAGCAGTGTTGGACAGGGACGAGCTTTCTTT. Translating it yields CASSVGQGRAFF.

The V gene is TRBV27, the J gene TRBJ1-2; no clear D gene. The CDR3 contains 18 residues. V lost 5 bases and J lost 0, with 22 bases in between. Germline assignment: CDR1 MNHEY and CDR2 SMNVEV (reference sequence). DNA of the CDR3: TGTGCCAGCAGTCCCTTTCGATCCTCCGCGAGCCCTAACTATGGCTACACCTTC. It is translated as CASSPFRSSASPNYGYTF.

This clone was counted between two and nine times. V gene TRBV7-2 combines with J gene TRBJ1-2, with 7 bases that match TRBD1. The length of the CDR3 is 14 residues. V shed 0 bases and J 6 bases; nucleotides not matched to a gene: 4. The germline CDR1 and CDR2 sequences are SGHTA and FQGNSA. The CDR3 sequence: CASSLAVRGDGYTF. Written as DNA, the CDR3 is TGTGCCAGCAGCTTAGCGGTCAGGGGGGATGGCTACACCTTC.

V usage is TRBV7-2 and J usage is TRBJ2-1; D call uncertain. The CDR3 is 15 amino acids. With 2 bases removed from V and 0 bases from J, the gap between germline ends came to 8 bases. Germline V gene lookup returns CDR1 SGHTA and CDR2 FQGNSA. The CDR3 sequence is CASSLSVSSYNEQFF. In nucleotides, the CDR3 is TGTGCCAGCAGCTTAAGCGTCAGCTCCTACAATGAGCAGTTCTTC.

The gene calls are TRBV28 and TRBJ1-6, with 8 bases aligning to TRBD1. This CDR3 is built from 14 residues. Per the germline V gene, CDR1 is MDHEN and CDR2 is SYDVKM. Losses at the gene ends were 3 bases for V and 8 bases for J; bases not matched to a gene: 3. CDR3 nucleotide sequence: TGTGCCAGCAGTTTGACAGGGGAGGATTCACCCCTCCACTTT. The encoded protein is CASSLTGEDSPLHF.

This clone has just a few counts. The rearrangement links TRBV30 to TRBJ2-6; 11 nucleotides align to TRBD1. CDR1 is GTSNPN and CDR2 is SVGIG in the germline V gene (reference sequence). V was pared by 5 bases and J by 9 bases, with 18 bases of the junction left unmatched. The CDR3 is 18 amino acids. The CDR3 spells CAWGIRWTGGEADNVLTF. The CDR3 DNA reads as TGTGCCTGGGGGATTCGTTGGACAGGGGGCGAAGCTGACAACGTCCTGACTTTC.

This CDR3 reads CASQQGRGNTIYF. The CDR3 DNA follows: TGTGCCAGCCAACAGGGGCGCGGAAACACCATATATTTT. The chain employs TRBV6-5 and TRBJ1-3; 7 bases agree with TRBD1. J lost 4 bases, V lost 8 bases, and 5 bases had no gene match. Germline CDR1 reads MNHEY; CDR2 reads SVGAGI. The CDR3 has 13 residues.

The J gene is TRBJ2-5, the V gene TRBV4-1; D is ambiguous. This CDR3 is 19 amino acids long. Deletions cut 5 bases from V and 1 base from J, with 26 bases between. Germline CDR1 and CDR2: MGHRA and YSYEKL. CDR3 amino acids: CASSYGQINFGLLQETQYF. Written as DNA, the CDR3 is TGCGCCAGCAGCTACGGCCAAATTAATTTTGGGCTGCTCCAAGAGACCCAGTACTTC.

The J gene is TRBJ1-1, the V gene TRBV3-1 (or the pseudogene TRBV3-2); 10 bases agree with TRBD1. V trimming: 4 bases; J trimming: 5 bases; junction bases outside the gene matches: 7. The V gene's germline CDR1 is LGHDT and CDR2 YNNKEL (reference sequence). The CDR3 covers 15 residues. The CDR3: CASSPRTGGNTEAFF. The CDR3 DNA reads TGTGCCAGCAGCCCCCGGACAGGGGGGAATACTGAAGCTTTCTTT.

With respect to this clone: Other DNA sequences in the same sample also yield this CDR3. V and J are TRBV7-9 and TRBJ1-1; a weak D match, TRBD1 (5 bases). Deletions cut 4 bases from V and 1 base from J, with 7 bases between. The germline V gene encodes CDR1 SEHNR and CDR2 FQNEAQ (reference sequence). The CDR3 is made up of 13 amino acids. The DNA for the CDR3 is TGTGCCAGCAGCTCTCAGGGGAACACTGAAGCTTTCTTT. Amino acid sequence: CASSSQGNTEAFF.

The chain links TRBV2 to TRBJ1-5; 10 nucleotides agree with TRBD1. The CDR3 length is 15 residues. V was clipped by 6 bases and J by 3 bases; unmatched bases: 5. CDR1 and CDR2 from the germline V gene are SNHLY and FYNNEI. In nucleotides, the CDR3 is TGTGCCAGCAGGGTCGGACAGGGGGACAATCAGCCCCAGCATTTT. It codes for CASRVGQGDNQPQHF.

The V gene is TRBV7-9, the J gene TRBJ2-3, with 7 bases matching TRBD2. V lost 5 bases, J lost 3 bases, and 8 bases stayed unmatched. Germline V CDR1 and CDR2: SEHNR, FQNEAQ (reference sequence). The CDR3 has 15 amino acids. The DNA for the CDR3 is TGTGCCAGCAGCGAATACGCGGGAGCAACAGATACGCAGTATTTT. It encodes CASSEYAGATDTQYF.

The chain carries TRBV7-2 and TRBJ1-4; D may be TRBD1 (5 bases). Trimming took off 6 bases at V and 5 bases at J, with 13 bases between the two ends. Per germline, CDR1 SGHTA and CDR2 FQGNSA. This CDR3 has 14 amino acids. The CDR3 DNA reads TGTGCCAGCAGAAGGGGCGGGGGAAATGAAAAACTGTTTTTT. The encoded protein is CASRRGGGNEKLFF.

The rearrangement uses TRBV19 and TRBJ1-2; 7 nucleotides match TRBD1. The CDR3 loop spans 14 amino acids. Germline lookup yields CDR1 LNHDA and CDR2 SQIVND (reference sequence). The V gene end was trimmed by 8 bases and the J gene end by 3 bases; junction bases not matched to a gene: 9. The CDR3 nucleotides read TGTGCCAGTCTACCCCTTGGGACAGACTATGGCTACACCTTC. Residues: CASLPLGTDYGYTF.

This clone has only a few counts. Written as DNA, the CDR3 is TGTGCCAGCTGTGGGGAGGGATCCGACACTGAAGCTTTCTTT. Its translation: CASCGEGSDTEAFF. The chain uses TRBV11-2 and TRBJ1-1; D unresolved. Germline V lookup: CDR1 SGHAT, CDR2 FQNNGV. The germline V and J ends were trimmed by 8 bases and 3 bases, with 16 bases remaining between them. There are 14 residues in the CDR3.